This T cell receptor beta chain was sequenced during a study of blood T cell repertoires in COVID-19. Study in general: Both acute and convalescent COVID-19 samples were obtained from the United States, Italy and Spain.

Trimming removed 4 bases from V and 4 bases from J; junction bases left unmatched: 10. Germline values: CDR1 SGHDT, CDR2 YYEEEE. The length of the CDR3 is 16 residues. The method was immunoSEQ multiplex PCR; TCRdb's version includes in-frame clones alone and lacks a portion of them. The sample yields fewer than 100,000 clones, around 87% seen once. Sequencing was performed on peripheral blood. This chain joins TRBV5-6 and TRBJ1-2; 10 positions agree with TRBD1. This TCR was recovered from a human donor with acute or convalescent COVID-19. The donor label of this sample is uncertain. The CDR3 here is CASSEWGQGFVYGYTF. DNA of the CDR3: TGTGCCAGCAGCGAGTGGGGACAGGGGTTTGTCTATGGCTACACCTTC.